The next 9 T cell receptor beta chains were all read from a single sample in a study of human thymus T cells. Corrective cardiac surgery supplied the resected thymus tissue. Data came from immunoSEQ multiplex PCR; TCRdb stores just in-frame clones and leaves some out. The table records some 130,000 clones, around 96% of them present only once. Specimen: thymus tissue. The receptors were sampled from a boy in the first two years of life with a congenital heart defect but otherwise immunologically healthy.

The chain has TRBV10-3 and TRBJ2-7; 9 positions match TRBD1. CDR3 size: 17 residues. Germline V gene sequence: CDR1 ENHRY, CDR2 SYGVKD. V shed 5 bases, J shed 2 bases, and the junction held 13 bases outside the gene matches. The CDR3 here is CAISLNTGQGLTYEQYF. CDR3 nucleotide sequence: TGTGCCATCAGTCTAAATACGGGACAGGGCTTAACCTACGAGCAGTACTTC.

The chain has TRBV19 and TRBJ1-5, with a weak D call TRBD1 (6 bases). The CDR3 loop spans 15 amino acids. Germline CDR1 LNHDA, CDR2 SQIVND (reference sequence). Trimming cost V 4 bases and J 7 bases, with 17 bases left between them. The CDR3 protein is CASSKASGAGQPQHF. In DNA form, the CDR3 reads TGTGCCAGTAGTAAGGCTTCAGGGGCAGGGCAGCCCCAGCATTTT.

This chain links TRBV30 with TRBJ1-1, with D tentatively TRBD1 (5 bases). This CDR3 spans 12 amino acids. Germline CDR1 GTSNPN, CDR2 SVGIG (reference sequence). V was pared by 7 bases and J by 1 base, with 10 bases between. CDR3 sequence (DNA): TGTGCCTCCGGGGGGGGGAACACTGAAGCTTTCTTT. The encoded protein is CASGGGNTEAFF.

The V and J genes are TRBV19 and TRBJ1-1, with 9 bases matching TRBD1. The J segment lost 3 bases and the V segment lost 5 bases, leaving 10 bases of the junction unmatched. CDR3 length: 16 amino acids. The germline V gene encodes CDR1 LNHDA and CDR2 SQIVND (reference sequence). CDR3 sequence (DNA): TGTGCCAGTAGTCCCAGGAGGGACAGGGAGGACACTGAAGCTTTCTTT. Encoded protein: CASSPRRDREDTEAFF.

The chain couples TRBV6-5 to TRBJ2-1; perhaps TRBD2 as D (6 bases). CDR3 length equals 15 residues. In germline, CDR1 is MNHEY, CDR2 SVGAGI. V was cut by 5 bases and J by 8 bases, with 19 bases left in between. Here the CDR3 reads CASSRGEATAHEQFF. The CDR3 nucleotides read TGTGCCAGCAGTCGTGGGGAGGCCACGGCCCATGAGCAGTTCTTC.

The rearrangement joins TRBV28 to TRBJ1-2; possibly TRBD1 for D (6 bases). CDR1 and CDR2 (germline): MDHEN, SYDVKM. Between the trimmed V and J ends, which lost 6 bases and 8 bases, there was a span of 13 bases. This CDR3 has 12 amino acids. Here the CDR3 DNA reads TGTGCCAGCAGGCGACCTGGGGGCGGCTACACCTTC. Protein product: CASRRPGGGYTF.

In this sample, this clone turned up once. This chain connects TRBV21-1 to TRBJ2-1; the table calls TRBD2, which could not be checked here. TRBV21-1 is described as a pseudogene. This CDR3 has 19 residues. The CDR3 spells CASSKAEGSGGVHRDEQFF. The CDR3, as DNA: TGTGCCAGCAGCAAAGCGGAGGGTAGCGGGGGGGTTCATAGGGATGAGCAGTTCTTC.

For this clone: The junction shows a germline mismatch at one end, possibly a read error. The chain couples TRBV20-1 to TRBJ1-1; 9 bases map to TRBD1. CDR1 and CDR2 (germline): DFQATT, SNEGSKA (reference sequence). The CDR3 is 11 residues long. CDR3 sequence: CSARYHRTGAF. The CDR3, as DNA: TGCAGTGCTAGGTACCATCGGACAGGGGCCTTT.

This chain joins TRBV19 and TRBJ2-2, with D possibly TRBD1 on 5 matching bases. The CDR3 has 15 residues. The V gene's germline CDR1 is LNHDA and CDR2 SQIVND (reference sequence). The ends were cut back, 6 bases at V and 5 bases at J, with 16 bases in the middle. CDR3 residues: CASRTTVVSTGELFF. The CDR3 DNA is TGTGCCAGTAGAACGACAGTAGTTTCAACCGGGGAGCTGTTTTTT.